This TCR beta chain comes out of a study of human T cells and chemical hapten exposure. Documented time point: pre-sensitization, week 0. Treatment defined: therapeutic diphenylcyclopropenone sensitization with weekly scalp DPC. TCRdb reprocessed the RACE reads with MiXCR, giving one entry per CDR3 protein. The profile shows roughly 100,000 distinct CDR3 sequences, 8% to 10% of them singletons. The CDR3 loop spans 13 amino acids. Trimming removed 6 bases at V and 0 bases at J, with 9 bases between. Germline CDR1 is LGHDT and CDR2 is YNNKEL (reference sequence). This sample comprised whole blood, obtained in connection with sensitization to the hapten diphenylcyclopropenone (DPC). The chain links TRBV3-1 to TRBJ2-7; TRBD1 is a possible D gene (5 bases). This clonotype originated in a woman in her 40s with alopecia areata. Some clones in this sample may be carry-over from other donors' samples. The CDR3 reads CASRDTFSYEQYF. CDR3 nucleotides: TGTGCCAGCAGGGACACCTTCTCCTACGAGCAGTACTTC.